Shown below are 10 T cell receptor beta chains from a single sample sequenced in a study of blood T cell repertoires in COVID-19. Profiled with immunoSEQ multiplex PCR; TCRdb holds only in-frame clones, not every one. The sample shows 250,000 or so clones, around 89% of them seen only once. The sequenced sample consisted of peripheral blood. The receptors stem from a man aged 25 to 40 with COVID-19, enrolled during active disease.

The chain joins TRBV5-1 to TRBJ2-2; TRBD1 is a possible D gene (6 bases). V was clipped by 4 bases and J by 5 bases, with 18 bases between them. CDR3 size: 16 residues. The germline gives CDR1 SGHRS, CDR2 YFSETQ. This CDR3 reads CASSPLGADGTGELFF. In DNA, the CDR3 is TGCGCCAGCAGCCCTTTGGGGGCGGATGGGACCGGGGAGCTGTTTTTT.

The J gene is TRBJ2-3, the V gene TRBV24-1; D not resolved. Trimming removed 5 bases from V and 0 bases from J, with 11 bases in between. The CDR3 covers 15 residues. CDR1 and CDR2 from the germline V gene are KGHDR and SFDVKD. As DNA, the CDR3 is TGTGCCACCAGTGCGGCGGAATTTAGCACAGATACGCAGTATTTT. Translated: CATSAAEFSTDTQYF.

The chain carries TRBV7-2 and TRBJ2-7, with D unclear. Germline assignment: CDR1 SGHTA and CDR2 FQGNSA. The V gene lost 5 bases and the J gene lost 0 bases, with 14 bases spanning the gap. CDR3 length: 15 residues. The CDR3 loop reads CASSPRGISSYEQYF. The CDR3 nucleotides read TGTGCCAGCAGCCCTCGCGGTATAAGCTCCTACGAGCAGTACTTC.

This chain links TRBV6-1 with TRBJ2-7; the D is unclear. Germline-derived CDR1 and CDR2 are MNHNS and SASEGT. The V gene lost 2 bases and the J gene lost 0 bases, with 5 bases spanning the gap. The length of the CDR3 is 13 residues. The CDR3 DNA reads TGTGCCAGCAGTGAACAGATCTCCTACGAGCAGTACTTC. Translated, it gives CASSEQISYEQYF.

As concerns this clone: A much bigger clone sits one base away, suggesting this may be a read error. This chain connects TRBV7-2 to TRBJ1-1; 8 nucleotides line up with TRBD1. The CDR3 extends over 14 amino acids. Germline-derived CDR1 and CDR2 are SGHTA and FQGNSA. The J segment lost 1 base and the V segment lost 4 bases, leaving 2 bases of the junction unmatched. The CDR3 is CASSSGQGNTEAFF. DNA of the CDR3: TGTGCCAGCAGCTCCGGACAGGGGAACACTGAAGCTTTCTTT.

The rearrangement links TRBV5-1 to TRBJ2-7; the D is unclear. Per the germline V gene, CDR1 is SGHRS and CDR2 is YFSETQ. Trimming left V 2 bases short and J 3 bases short, with 3 bases between. The CDR3 contains 11 residues. Written as DNA, the CDR3 is TGCGCCAGCAGCTTCAACTACGAGCAGTACTTC. Translating gives CASSFNYEQYF.

The rearrangement links TRBV6-4 to TRBJ2-2, with 8 bases identical to TRBD2. Germline lookup yields CDR1 MRHNA and CDR2 SNTAGT. Germline trimming cut 8 bases from V and 4 bases from J; bases unmatched to any gene: 6. This CDR3 is built from 14 residues. This chain's CDR3 is CASSRTSFTGELFF. DNA for the CDR3: TGTGCCAGCTCTCGGACTAGCTTCACCGGGGAGCTGTTTTTT.

The chain is built from TRBV14 and TRBJ2-2; possible D gene TRBD1, 5 bases. Between the trimmed V and J ends, which lost 0 bases and 6 bases, there was a span of 8 bases. Looked up from germline, CDR1 is SGHDN and CDR2 is FVKESK. The CDR3 extends over 14 amino acids. The CDR3 nucleotides are TGTGCCAGCAGCCAAGAGCCAGGGCCCGGGGAGCTGTTTTTT. Translating gives CASSQEPGPGELFF.

The V and J genes are TRBV28 and TRBJ2-5; 9 bases fit TRBD1. Germline CDR1 reads MDHEN; CDR2 reads SYDVKM. The V and J ends lost 4 bases and 4 bases, in that order; junction bases with no gene match: 13. This CDR3 comprises 17 residues. CDR3 sequence: CASSSSQTGGGRETQYF. The CDR3 nucleotides are TGTGCCAGCAGTTCCTCGCAGACAGGGGGTGGAAGAGAGACCCAGTACTTC.

V is TRBV7-3 and J is TRBJ2-4; 7 bases align to TRBD1. V trimming: 0 bases; J trimming: 0 bases; junction bases outside the gene matches: 8. The CDR3 spans 18 residues. CDR1 is SGHTA, CDR2 FQGTGA, per germline. The CDR3: CASSLTGGQSLAKNIQYF. The CDR3 region has the DNA TGTGCCAGCAGCTTAACAGGGGGACAGTCACTAGCCAAAAACATTCAGTACTTC.